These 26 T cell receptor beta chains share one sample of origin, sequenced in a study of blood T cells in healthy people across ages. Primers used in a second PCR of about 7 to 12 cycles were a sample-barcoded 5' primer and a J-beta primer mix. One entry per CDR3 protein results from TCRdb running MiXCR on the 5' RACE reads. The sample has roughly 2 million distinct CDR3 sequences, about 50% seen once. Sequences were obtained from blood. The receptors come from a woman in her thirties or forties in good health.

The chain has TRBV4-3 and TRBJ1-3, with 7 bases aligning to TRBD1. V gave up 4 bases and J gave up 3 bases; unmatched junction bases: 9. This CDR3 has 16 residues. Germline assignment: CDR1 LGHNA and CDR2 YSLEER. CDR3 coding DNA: TGCGCCAGCAGCCCTCCAGAGGGGGCTAATGGAAACACCATATATTTT. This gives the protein CASSPPEGANGNTIYF.

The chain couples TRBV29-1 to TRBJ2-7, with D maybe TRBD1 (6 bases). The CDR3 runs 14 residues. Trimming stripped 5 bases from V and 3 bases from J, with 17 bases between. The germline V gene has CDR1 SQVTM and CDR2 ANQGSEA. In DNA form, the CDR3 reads TGCAGCGTTATCAGGACAGTGAATTTCTACGAGCAGTACTTC. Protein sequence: CSVIRTVNFYEQYF.

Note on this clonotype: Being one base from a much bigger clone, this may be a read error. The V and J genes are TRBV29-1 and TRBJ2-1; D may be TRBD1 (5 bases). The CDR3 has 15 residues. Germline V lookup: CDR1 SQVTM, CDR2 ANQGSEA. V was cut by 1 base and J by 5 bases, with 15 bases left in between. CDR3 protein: CSVEAAQGVHNEQFF. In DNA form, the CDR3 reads TGCAGCGTTGAAGCCGCCCAGGGTGTGCACAATGAGCAGTTCTTC.

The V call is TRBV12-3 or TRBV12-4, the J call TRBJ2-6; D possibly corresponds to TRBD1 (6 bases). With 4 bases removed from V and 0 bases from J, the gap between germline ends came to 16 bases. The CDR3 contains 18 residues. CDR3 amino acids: CASSSYTNRDSGANVLTF. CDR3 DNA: TGTGCCAGCAGTTCCTATACCAACAGGGACTCTGGGGCCAACGTCCTGACTTTC.

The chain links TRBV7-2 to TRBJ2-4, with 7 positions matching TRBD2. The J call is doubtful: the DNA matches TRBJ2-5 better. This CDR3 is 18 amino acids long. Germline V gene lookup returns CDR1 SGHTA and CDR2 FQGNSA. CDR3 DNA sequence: TGTGCCAGCAGCTTAAAAGGGGACTACGGCGGCGCCCAAGAGACCCAGTACTTC. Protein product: CASSLKGDYGGAQETQYF.

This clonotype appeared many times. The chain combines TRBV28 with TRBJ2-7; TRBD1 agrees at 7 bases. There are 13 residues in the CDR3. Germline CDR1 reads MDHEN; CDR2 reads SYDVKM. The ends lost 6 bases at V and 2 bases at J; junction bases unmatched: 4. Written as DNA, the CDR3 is TGTGCCAGCAGGGGGGACAGCCCCTACGAGCAGTACTTC. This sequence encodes CASRGDSPYEQYF.

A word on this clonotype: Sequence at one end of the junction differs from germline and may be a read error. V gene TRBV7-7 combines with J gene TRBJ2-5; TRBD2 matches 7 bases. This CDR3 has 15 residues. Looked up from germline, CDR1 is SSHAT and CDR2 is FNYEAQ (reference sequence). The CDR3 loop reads CASSSGGRDQETQYF. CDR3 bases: TGTGCTAGCAGCTCCGGGGGGAGGGACCAAGAGACCCAGTACTTC.

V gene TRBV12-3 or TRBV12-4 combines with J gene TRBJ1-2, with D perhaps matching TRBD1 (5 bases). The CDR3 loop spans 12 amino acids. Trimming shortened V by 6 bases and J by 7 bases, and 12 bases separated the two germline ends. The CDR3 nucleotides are TGTGCCAGCAGATTGGCAGGGCTTGGCTACACCTTC. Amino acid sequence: CASRLAGLGYTF.

This chain's CDR3 is CASSVRGQSSYEQYF. CDR3 sequence (DNA): TGTGCCAGCAGCGTCCGGGGACAAAGCTCCTACGAGCAGTACTTC. The chain combines TRBV7-2 with TRBJ2-7, with TRBD1 as a possible D gene (6 bases). Trimming took 5 bases from V and 0 from J, leaving 14 bases between them. The germline CDR1 and CDR2 sequences are SGHTA and FQGNSA. The CDR3 contains 15 residues.

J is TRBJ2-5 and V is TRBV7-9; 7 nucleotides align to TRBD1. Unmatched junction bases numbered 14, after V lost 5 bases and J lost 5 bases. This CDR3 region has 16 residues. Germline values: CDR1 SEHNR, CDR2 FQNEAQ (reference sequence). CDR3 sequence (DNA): TGTGCCAGCAGCGCGGTCAGGGGGTCGGTTGGGGAGACCCAGTACTTC. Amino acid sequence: CASSAVRGSVGETQYF.

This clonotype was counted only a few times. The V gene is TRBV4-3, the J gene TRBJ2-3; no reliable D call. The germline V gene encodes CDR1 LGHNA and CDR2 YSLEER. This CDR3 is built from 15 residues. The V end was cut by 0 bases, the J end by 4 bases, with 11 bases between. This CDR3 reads CASSQDELSPDTQYF. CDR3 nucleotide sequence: TGCGCCAGCAGCCAAGACGAGTTGAGTCCAGATACGCAGTATTTT.

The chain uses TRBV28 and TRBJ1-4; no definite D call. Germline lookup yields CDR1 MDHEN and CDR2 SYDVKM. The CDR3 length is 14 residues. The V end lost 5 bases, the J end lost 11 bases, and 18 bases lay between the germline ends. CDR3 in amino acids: CASSPPGGPGKLFF. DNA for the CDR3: TGTGCCAGCAGTCCCCCCGGAGGCCCTGGGAAACTGTTTTTT.

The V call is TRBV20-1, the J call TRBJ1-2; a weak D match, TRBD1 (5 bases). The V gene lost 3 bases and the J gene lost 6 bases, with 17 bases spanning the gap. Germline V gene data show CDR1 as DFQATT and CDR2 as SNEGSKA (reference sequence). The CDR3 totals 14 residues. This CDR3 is CSARTVNQGNGYTF. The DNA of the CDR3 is TGCAGTGCTAGGACGGTGAACCAGGGCAATGGCTACACCTTC.

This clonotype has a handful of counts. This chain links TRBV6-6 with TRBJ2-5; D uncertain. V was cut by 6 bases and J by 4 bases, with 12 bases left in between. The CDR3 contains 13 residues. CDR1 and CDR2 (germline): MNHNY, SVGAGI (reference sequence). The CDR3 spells CASSPDLRETQYF. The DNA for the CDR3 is TGTGCCAGCAGCCCTGACTTGAGAGAGACCCAGTACTTC.

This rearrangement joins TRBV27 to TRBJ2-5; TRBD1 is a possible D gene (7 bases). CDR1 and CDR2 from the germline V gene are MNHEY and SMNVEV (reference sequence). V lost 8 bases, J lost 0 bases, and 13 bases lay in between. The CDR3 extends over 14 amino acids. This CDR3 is CASYGGGYQETQYF. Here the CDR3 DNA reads TGTGCCAGCTATGGAGGGGGCTACCAAGAGACCCAGTACTTC.

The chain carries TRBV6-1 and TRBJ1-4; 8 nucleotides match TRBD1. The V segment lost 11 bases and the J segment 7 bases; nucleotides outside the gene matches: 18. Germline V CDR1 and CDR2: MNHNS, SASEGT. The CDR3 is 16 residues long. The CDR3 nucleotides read TGTGCCGGGTCCGGCATCGGCAGGGGGCTAAGTGAAAAACTGTTTTTT. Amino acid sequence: CAGSGIGRGLSEKLFF.

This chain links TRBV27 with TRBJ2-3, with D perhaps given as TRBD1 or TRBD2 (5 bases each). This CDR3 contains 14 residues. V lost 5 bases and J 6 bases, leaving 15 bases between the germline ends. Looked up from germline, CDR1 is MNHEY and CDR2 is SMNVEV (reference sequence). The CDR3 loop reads CASSPPRGRDTQYF. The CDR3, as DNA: TGTGCCAGCAGTCCCCCCCGGGGCAGGGATACGCAGTATTTT.

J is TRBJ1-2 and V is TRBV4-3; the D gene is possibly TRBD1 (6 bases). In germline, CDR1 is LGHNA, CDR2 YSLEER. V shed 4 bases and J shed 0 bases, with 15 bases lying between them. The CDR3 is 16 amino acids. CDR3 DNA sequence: TGCGCCAGCAGCCTCTCCAGGGCAGGGGCTAACTATGGCTACACCTTC. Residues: CASSLSRAGANYGYTF.

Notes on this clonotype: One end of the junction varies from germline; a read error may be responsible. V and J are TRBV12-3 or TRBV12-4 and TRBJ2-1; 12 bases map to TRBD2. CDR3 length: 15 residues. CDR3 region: CASSLRTSGINQQFF. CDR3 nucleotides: TGTGCCAGCAGTTTACGGACTAGCGGGATCAATCAGCAGTTCTTC.

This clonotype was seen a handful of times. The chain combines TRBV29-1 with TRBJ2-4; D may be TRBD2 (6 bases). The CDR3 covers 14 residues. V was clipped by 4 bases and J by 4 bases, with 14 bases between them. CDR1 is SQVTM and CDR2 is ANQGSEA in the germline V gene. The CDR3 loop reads CSVVSLGLKNIQYF. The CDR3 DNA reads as TGCAGCGTTGTATCACTGGGACTTAAAAACATTCAGTACTTC.

CDR3 in amino acids: CASSPTGEEQFF. As DNA, the CDR3 is TGTGCCAGCAGCCCCACCGGCGAGGAGCAGTTCTTC. V is TRBV3-1 and J is TRBJ2-1; D not resolved. The germline V gene encodes CDR1 LGHDT and CDR2 YNNKEL (reference sequence). This CDR3 comprises 12 residues. Trimming pared 4 bases from V and 10 bases from J, leaving 11 bases between.

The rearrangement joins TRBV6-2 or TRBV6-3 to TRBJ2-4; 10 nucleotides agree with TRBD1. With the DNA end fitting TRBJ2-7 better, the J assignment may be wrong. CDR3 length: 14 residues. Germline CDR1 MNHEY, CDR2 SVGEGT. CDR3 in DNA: TGTGCCAGCAGACTGCCGGGACAGGGGTACGAGCAGTACTTC. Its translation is CASRLPGQGYEQYF.

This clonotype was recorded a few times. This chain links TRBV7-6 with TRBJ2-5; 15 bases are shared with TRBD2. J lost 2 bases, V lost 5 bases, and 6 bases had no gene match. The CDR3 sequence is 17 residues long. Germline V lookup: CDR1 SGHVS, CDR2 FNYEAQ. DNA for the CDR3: TGTGCCAGCAGCAAAGGACTAGCGGGGGGGACTCAAGAGACCCAGTACTTC. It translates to CASSKGLAGGTQETQYF.

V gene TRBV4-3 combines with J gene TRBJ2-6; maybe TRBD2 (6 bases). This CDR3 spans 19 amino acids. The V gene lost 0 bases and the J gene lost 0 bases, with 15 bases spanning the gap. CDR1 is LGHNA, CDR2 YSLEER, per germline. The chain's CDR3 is CASSQDRGGVNSGANVLTF. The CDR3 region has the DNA TGCGCCAGCAGCCAAGATCGGGGCGGGGTGAACTCTGGGGCCAACGTCCTGACTTTC.

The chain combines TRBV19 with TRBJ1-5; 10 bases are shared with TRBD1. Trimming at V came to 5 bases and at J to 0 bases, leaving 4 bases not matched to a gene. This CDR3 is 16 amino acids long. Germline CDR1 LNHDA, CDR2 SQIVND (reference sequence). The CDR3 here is CASSEDRGLSNQPQHF. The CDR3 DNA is TGTGCCAGTAGTGAAGACAGGGGGCTTAGCAATCAGCCCCAGCATTTT.

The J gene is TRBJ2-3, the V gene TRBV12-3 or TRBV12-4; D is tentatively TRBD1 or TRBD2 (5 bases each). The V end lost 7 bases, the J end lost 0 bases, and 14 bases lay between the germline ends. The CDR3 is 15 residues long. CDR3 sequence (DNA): TGTGCCAGCACCCCGGGACGACTCAGCACAGATACGCAGTATTTT. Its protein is CASTPGRLSTDTQYF.